This T cell receptor (beta chain) was profiled in a study of T cell responses to AZD1222 COVID-19 vaccine. Worth noting for this clone: The antigen is not known.

The method was immunoSEQ multiplex PCR; TCRdb's version includes in-frame clones alone and lacks a portion of them. The sample includes about 180,000 clones, around 90% of them seen just once. Study-wide results and caveats: Repertoires were obtained only post-peak T cell response.

V dropped 2 bases and J dropped 2; count of bases not matched to a gene: 6. CDR3 length: 16 residues. Germline CDR1 is MNHEY and CDR2 is SVGEGT. The chain has TRBV6-2 or TRBV6-3 and TRBJ2-3, with 8 bases lining up with TRBD2. The receptor comes from an adult who received the AZD1222 COVID-19 vaccine. The source was peripheral blood, collected 28 days after the second AZD1222 dose. CDR3: CASSYLPAGATDTQYF. The CDR3 bases are TGTGCCAGCAGTTACCTTCCAGCGGGGGCCACAGATACGCAGTATTTT.